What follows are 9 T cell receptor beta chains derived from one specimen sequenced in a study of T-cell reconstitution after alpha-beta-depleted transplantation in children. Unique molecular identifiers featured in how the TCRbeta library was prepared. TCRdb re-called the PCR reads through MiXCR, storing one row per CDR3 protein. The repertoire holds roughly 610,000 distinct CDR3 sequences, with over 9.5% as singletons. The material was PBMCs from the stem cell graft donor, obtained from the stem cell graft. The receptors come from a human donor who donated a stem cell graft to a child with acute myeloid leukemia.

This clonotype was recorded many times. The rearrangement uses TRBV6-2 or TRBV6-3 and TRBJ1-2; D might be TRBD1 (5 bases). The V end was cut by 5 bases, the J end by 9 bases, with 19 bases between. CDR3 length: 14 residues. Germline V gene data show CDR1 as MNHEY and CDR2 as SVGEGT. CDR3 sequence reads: CASSQLSQQVRYTF. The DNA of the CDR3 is TGTGCCAGCAGTCAACTTTCACAACAGGTTCGCTACACCTTC.

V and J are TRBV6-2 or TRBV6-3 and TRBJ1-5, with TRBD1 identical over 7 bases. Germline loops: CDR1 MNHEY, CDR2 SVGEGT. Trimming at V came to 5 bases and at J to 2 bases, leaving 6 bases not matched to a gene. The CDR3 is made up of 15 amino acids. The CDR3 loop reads CASSQPQGGNQPQHF. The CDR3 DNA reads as TGTGCCAGCAGTCAACCTCAGGGGGGCAATCAGCCCCAGCATTTT.

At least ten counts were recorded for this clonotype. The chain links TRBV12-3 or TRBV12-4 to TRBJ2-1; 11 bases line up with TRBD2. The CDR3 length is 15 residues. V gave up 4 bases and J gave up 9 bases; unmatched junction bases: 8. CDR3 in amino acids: CASSSGLAGGVEQFF. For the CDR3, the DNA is TGTGCCAGCAGTTCTGGACTAGCGGGTGGTGTTGAGCAGTTCTTC.

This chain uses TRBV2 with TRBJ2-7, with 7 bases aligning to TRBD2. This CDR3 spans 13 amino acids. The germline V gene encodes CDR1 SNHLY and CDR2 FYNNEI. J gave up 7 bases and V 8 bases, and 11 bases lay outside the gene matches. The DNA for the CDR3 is TGTGCCAGCGGGTATTCTAGCGGTGGGGAGCAGTACTTC. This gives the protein CASGYSSGGEQYF.

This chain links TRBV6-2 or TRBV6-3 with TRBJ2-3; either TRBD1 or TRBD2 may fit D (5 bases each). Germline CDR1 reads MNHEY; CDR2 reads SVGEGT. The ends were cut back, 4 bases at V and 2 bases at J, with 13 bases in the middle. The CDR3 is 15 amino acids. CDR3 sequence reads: CASSSGMGTTDTQYF. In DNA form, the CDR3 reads TGTGCCAGCAGTTCAGGGATGGGGACCACAGATACGCAGTATTTT.

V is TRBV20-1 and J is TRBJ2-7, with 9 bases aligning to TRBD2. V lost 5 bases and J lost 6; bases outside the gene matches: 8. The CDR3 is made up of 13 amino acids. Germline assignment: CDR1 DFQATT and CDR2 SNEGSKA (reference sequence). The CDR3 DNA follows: TGCAGTGCTGAACCGGGACTAGCAGGCGAGCAGTACTTC. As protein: CSAEPGLAGEQYF.

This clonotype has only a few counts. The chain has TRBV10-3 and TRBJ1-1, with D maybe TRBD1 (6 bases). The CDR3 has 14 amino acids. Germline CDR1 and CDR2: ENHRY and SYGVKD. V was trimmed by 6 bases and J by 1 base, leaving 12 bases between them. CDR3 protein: CAIRSGHSNTEAFF. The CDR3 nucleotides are TGTGCCATCAGATCGGGACACTCGAACACTGAAGCTTTCTTT.

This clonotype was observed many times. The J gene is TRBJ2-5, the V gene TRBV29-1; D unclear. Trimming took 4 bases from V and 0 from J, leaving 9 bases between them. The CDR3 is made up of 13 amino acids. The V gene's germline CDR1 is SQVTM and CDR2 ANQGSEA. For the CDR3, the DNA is TGCAGCGTTGCACAAAGCTACCAAGAGACCCAGTACTTC. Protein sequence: CSVAQSYQETQYF.

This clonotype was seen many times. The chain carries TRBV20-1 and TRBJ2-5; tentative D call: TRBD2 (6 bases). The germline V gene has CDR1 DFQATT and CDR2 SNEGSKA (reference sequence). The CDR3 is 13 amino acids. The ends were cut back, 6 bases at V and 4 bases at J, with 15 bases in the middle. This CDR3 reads CSAGGTFGETQYF. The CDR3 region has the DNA TGCAGTGCGGGCGGGACCTTCGGAGAGACCCAGTACTTC.